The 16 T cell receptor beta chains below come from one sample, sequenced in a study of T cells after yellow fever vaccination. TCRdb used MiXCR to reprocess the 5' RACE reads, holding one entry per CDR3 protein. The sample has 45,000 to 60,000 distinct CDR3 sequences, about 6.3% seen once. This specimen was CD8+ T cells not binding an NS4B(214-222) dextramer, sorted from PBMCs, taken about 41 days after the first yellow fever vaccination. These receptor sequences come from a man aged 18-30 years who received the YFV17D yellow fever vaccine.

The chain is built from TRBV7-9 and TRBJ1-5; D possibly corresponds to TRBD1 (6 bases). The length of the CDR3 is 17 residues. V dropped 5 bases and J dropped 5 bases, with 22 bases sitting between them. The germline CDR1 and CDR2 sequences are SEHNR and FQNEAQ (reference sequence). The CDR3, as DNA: TGTGCCAGCAGCCTCACTTTATCGACAGGATTGGATCAGCCCCAGCATTTT. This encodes CASSLTLSTGLDQPQHF.

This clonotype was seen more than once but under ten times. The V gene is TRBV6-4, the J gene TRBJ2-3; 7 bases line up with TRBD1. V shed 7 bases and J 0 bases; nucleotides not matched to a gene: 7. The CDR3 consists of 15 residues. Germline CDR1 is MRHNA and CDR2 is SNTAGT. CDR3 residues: CASTLDRESTDTQYF. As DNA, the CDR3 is TGTGCCAGCACCTTAGACAGGGAAAGCACAGATACGCAGTATTTT.

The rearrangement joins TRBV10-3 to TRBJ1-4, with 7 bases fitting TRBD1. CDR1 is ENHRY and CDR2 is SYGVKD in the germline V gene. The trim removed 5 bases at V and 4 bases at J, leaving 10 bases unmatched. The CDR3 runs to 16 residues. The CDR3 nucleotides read TGTGCCATCAGTCGATCAGGGGGGACACTTAATGAAAAACTGTTTTTT. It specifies CAISRSGGTLNEKLFF.

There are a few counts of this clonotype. The CDR3 here is CASSNDIAQYF. CDR3 coding DNA: TGTGCCAGCAGCAACGACATTGCCCAGTACTTC. The chain joins TRBV7-6 to TRBJ2-5; D is unclear. Per germline, CDR1 SGHVS and CDR2 FNYEAQ. This CDR3 is 11 amino acids long. Trimming cost V 5 bases and J 9 bases, with 10 bases left between them.

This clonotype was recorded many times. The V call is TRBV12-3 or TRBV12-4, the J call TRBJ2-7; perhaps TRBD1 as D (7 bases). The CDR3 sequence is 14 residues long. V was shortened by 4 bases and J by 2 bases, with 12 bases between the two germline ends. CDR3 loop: CASSSGDSPYEQYV. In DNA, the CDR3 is TGTGCCAGCAGTTCGGGGGACAGTCCCTACGAGCAGTACGTC.

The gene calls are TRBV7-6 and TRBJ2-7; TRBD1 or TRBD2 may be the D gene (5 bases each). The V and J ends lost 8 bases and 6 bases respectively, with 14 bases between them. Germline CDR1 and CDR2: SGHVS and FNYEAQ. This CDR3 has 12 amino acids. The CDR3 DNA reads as TGTGCCAGCTCCGGGACCCAGCTCGAGCAGTACTTC. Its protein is CASSGTQLEQYF.

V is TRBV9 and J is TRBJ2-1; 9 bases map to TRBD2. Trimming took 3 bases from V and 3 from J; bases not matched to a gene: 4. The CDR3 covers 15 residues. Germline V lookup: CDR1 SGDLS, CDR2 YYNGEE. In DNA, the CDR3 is TGTGCCAGCAGCGCTAGCGGGGCCTACTACAATGAGCAGTTCTTC. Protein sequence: CASSASGAYYNEQFF.

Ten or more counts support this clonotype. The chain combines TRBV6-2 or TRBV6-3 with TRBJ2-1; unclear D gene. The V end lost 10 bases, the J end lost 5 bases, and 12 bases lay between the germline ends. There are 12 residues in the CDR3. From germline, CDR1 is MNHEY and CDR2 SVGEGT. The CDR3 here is CATKTGNNEQFF. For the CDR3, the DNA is TGTGCCACCAAAACGGGTAACAATGAGCAGTTCTTC.

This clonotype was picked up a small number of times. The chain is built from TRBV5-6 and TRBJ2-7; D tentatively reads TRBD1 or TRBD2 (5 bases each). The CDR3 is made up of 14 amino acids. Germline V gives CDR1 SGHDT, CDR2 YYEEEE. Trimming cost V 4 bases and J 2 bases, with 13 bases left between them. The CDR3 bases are TGTGCCAGCAGCGTTGGGGACGGACCCTACGAGCAGTACTTC. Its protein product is CASSVGDGPYEQYF.

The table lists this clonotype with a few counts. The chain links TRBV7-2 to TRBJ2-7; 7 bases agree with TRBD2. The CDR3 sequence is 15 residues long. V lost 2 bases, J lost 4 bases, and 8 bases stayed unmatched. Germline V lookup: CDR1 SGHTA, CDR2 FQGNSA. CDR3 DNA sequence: TGTGCCAGCAGCTTATCCGGACTAGGTTTATACGAGCAGTACGTC. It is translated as CASSLSGLGLYEQYV.

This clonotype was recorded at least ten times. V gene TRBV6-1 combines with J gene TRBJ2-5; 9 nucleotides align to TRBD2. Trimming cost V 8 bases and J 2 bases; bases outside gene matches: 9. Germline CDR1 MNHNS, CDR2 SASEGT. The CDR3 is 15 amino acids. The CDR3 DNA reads TGTGCCAGCTCCCGTGGCGGGGGGGTACAAGAGACCCAGTACTTC. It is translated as CASSRGGGVQETQYF.

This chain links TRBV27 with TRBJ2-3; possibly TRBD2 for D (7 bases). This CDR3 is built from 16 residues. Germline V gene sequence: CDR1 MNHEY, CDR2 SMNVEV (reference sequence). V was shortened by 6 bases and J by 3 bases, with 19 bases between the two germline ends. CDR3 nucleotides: TGTGCCAGCAGCTCTAGCCCGGGGGGCGGGACAGATACGCAGTATTTT. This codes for CASSSSPGGGTDTQYF.

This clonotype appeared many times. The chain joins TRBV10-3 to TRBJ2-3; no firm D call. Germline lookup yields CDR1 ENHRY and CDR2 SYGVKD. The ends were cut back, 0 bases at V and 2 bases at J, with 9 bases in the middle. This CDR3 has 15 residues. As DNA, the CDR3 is TGTGCCATCAGTGAGTCCCAAGATTACACAGATACGCAGTATTTT. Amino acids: CAISESQDYTDTQYF.

CDR3 sequence reads: CASSFAGTSYEQYF. Written as DNA, the CDR3 is TGTGCCAGCAGCTTTGCCGGGACTTCCTACGAGCAGTACTTC. The chain is built from TRBV11-1 and TRBJ2-7; the D gene is possibly TRBD2 (6 bases). V shed 3 bases and J shed 1 base, with 10 bases lying between them. The CDR3 is 14 residues long. Germline V gene lookup returns CDR1 SGHAT and CDR2 FQDESV (reference sequence). Full variable domain (outside the CDR3, taken from reference TRBV11-1 and TRBJ2-7): EAEVAQSPRYKITEKSQAVAFWCDPISGHATLYWYRQILGQGPELLVQFQDESVVDDSQLPKDRFSAERLKGVDSTLKIQPAELGDSAMYLCASSFAGTSYEQYFGPGTRLTVT.

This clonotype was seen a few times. CDR3 residues: CASSTETAYEQYF. The CDR3 DNA reads TGCGCCAGCAGCACGGAGACTGCCTACGAGCAGTACTTC. V is TRBV5-1 and J is TRBJ2-7; D unclear. CDR3 length equals 13 residues. With 4 bases removed from V and 2 bases from J, the gap between germline ends came to 10 bases. Germline V gene data show CDR1 as SGHRS and CDR2 as YFSETQ.

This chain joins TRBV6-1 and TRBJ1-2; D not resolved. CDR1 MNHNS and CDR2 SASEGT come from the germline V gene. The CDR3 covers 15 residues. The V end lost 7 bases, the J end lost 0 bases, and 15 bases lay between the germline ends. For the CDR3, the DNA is TGTGCCAGCATGGTCGGTGGGGAGGCTAACTATGGCTACACCTTC. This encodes CASMVGGEANYGYTF.